The sequence of this T cell receptor (beta chain) was determined in a study of identical twins. Each CDR3 protein gets one entry after TCRdb re-called the 5' RACE reads with MiXCR. The table has roughly 720,000 distinct CDR3 sequences, roughly 18% seen once. This same sample was also part of a study on T cells expressing NK-cell markers.

The TCR originated in a woman aged 18-29 years in good health. Sequenced input: PBMCs.

The CDR3 sequence: CSASGLETYEQYF. The CDR3 DNA sequence: TGCAGTGCTTCGGGACTTGAAACCTACGAGCAGTACTTC. This chain uses TRBV20-1 with TRBJ2-7, with D maybe TRBD2 (6 bases). The CDR3 has 13 residues. Germline V lookup: CDR1 DFQATT, CDR2 SNEGSKA (reference sequence). V lost 5 bases, J lost 2 bases, and 13 bases lay in between.